The clone carrying this TCR beta chain was recorded at least ten times. Its antigen is currently unknown. Between the trimmed V and J ends, which lost 3 bases and 3 bases, there was a span of 12 bases. The CDR3 extends over 15 amino acids. Moderate-to-severe activity, CAS ≥3, NOSPECS ≥4 and a duration under 3 months were seen in donors with ophthalmopathy. Other autoimmune diseases, uncontrolled infections, pregnancy or lactation excluded patients from enrollment. The authors isolated PBMCs from around 10 ml of fresh peripheral blood. These data come from a study of Graves' ophthalmopathy and Graves' hyperthyroidism. Study-wide results and limits: Using 13 signatures, a model distinguished ophthalmopathy from stable hyperthyroidism, reaching about 87% sensitivity and 81.08% specificity.

The TCR beta CDR3 regions underwent amplification from RNA transcripts. RT-PCR was first run with HTBI primers, then multiplex PCR in a second round. MiXCR, run by TCRdb on the multiplex PCR reads, gives a single entry per CDR3 protein. The sample lists almost 400,000 distinct CDR3 sequences, around 16% occurring once. This TCR was recovered from a woman aged 18 to 35 with Graves' ophthalmopathy. The chain carries TRBV12-3 or TRBV12-4 and TRBJ1-3; TRBD1 might be the D (6 bases). Sequencing input: peripheral blood. The CDR3 reads CASSLGGARGNTIYF. CDR3 sequence (DNA): TGTGCCAGCAGTTTGGGGGGGGCGCGTGGAAACACCATATATTTT.